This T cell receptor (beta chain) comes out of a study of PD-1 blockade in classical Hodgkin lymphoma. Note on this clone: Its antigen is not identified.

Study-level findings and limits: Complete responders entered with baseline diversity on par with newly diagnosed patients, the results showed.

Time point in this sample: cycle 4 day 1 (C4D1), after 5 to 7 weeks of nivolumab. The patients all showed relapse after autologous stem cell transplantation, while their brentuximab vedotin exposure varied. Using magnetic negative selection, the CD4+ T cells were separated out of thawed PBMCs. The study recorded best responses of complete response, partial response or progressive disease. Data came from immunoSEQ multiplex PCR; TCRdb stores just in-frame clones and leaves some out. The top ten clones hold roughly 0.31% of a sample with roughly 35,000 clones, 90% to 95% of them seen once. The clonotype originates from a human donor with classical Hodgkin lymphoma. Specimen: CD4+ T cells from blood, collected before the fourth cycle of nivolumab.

CDR3 sequence: CASSLYRGPVGQPQHF. In DNA, the CDR3 is TGTGCCAGCAGCTTGTACCGGGGCCCGGTCGGTCAGCCCCAGCATTTT. The chain has TRBV5-8 and TRBJ1-5; TRBD1 might be the D (5 bases). Trimming cost V 1 base and J 6 bases, with 17 bases left between them. The CDR3 runs to 16 residues. From germline, CDR1 is SGHTS and CDR2 YDEGEE.